This T cell receptor (beta chain) was identified during a study of T cell repertoires in aging, cancer and after chemotherapy. Study context: About 10 million TCR reads made up the full dataset.

This clonotype has more than one count but fewer than ten. The antigen remains unidentified. This CDR3 spans 14 amino acids. Between the trimmed V and J ends, which lost 7 bases and 0 bases, there was a span of 11 bases. Germline V lookup: CDR1 MDHEN, CDR2 SYDVKM. A mixed TRB-A/B primer pool amplified rearranged TRB by multiplex touch-down PCR. TCRdb reanalysed the multiplex PCR reads using MiXCR and keeps one entry per CDR3 protein. The sample consists of around 12,000 distinct CDR3 sequences, 20% to 30% of them appearing once. Regarding the study as a whole: Compared with age-matched healthy donors, untreated hematological or solid cancer patients showed higher blood TCR clonality. In each cancer cohort, median generation probability increased across chemotherapy, suggesting thymic output rebounded.

The template was genomic DNA from peripheral blood, not RNA. This TCR was sampled from a human donor in good health. The sample taken for sequencing was blood. The chain combines TRBV28 with TRBJ2-3; D call uncertain. Here the CDR3 reads CASTPLSSTDTQYF. DNA of the CDR3: TGTGCCAGCACCCCCCTCTCTAGCACAGATACGCAGTATTTT. Drawing the rest from reference TRBV28 and TRBJ2-3, the complete variable domain is DVKVTQSSRYLVKRTGEKVFLECVQDMDHENMFWYRQDPGLGLRLIYFSYDVKMKEKGDIPEGYSVSREKKERFSLILESASTNQTSMYLCASTPLSSTDTQYFGPGTRLTVL.